The 8 T cell receptor beta chains given below trace back to one sample, sequenced in a study of PD-1 blockade in classical Hodgkin lymphoma. The data were produced by immunoSEQ multiplex PCR, yet TCRdb's version contains in-frame clones alone and is incomplete. The profile shows some 30,000 clones, roughly nine tenths of them singletons. As for time point: cycle 4 day 1 (C4D1), after 5 to 7 weeks of nivolumab. Brentuximab vedotin exposure varied among the patients, all of whom had relapsed after autologous stem cell transplantation. Purified CD4+ T cells were obtained from thawed PBMCs through magnetic negative selection. The sequencing used CD4+ T cells from blood, collected before the fourth cycle of nivolumab. The source is a human donor with classical Hodgkin lymphoma.

This chain links TRBV5-1 with TRBJ2-7; D is perhaps TRBD2 (5 bases). V lost 7 bases and J lost 2, with 13 bases in between. There are 13 residues in the CDR3. Looked up from germline, CDR1 is SGHRS and CDR2 is YFSETQ. The CDR3 nucleotides read TGCGCCAGCGGACTCCACAGTGCCTACGAGCAGTACTTC. Protein sequence: CASGLHSAYEQYF.

CDR3 in amino acids: CASSFRGTSGPYEQYF. The CDR3 DNA sequence: TGTGCCAGCAGTTTCCGTGGGACTAGCGGCCCCTACGAGCAGTACTTC. The gene calls are TRBV27 and TRBJ2-7, with 11 bases identical to TRBD2. The CDR3 covers 16 residues. Germline loops: CDR1 MNHEY, CDR2 SMNVEV (reference sequence). With 3 bases clipped from V and 2 bases from J, the junction kept 6 bases outside the gene matches.

This chain links TRBV6-4 with TRBJ2-1, with 10 bases aligning to TRBD2. Germline V gene lookup returns CDR1 MRHNA and CDR2 SNTAGT. V gave up 5 bases and J gave up 7 bases; unmatched junction bases: 11. This CDR3 contains 16 residues. The CDR3 bases are TGTGCCAGCAGTACCATCAGCGGGAGGGCGTCGAATGAGCAGTTCTTC. Protein: CASSTISGRASNEQFF.

The V and J genes are TRBV27 and TRBJ1-2; D is unclear. This CDR3 is 13 amino acids long. Trimming took off 6 bases at V and 8 bases at J, with 16 bases between the two ends. Germline-derived CDR1 and CDR2 are MNHEY and SMNVEV (reference sequence). CDR3 region: CASSPVGEGGYTF. The DNA of the CDR3 is TGTGCCAGCAGCCCAGTCGGGGAAGGAGGCTACACCTTC.

The chain is built from TRBV27 and TRBJ2-2; unclear D gene. The germline V gene has CDR1 MNHEY and CDR2 SMNVEV (reference sequence). V lost 8 bases to trimming and J lost 6 bases, with 7 bases between them. This CDR3 is 11 amino acids long. The CDR3 loop reads CASRNAGELFF. CDR3 sequence (DNA): TGTGCCAGCCGCAATGCCGGGGAGCTGTTTTTT.

The chain links TRBV7-9 to TRBJ2-1; a weak D match, TRBD1 (5 bases). V was shortened by 6 bases and J by 9 bases, with 18 bases between the two germline ends. Per germline, CDR1 SEHNR and CDR2 FQNEAQ (reference sequence). The CDR3 has 14 residues. This CDR3 reads CASSLAPQGSEQFF. CDR3 nucleotides: TGTGCCAGCAGTTTGGCACCCCAGGGAAGTGAGCAGTTCTTC. The entire variable domain, with the rest obtained from reference TRBV7-9 and TRBJ2-1, is as follows: DTGVSQNPRHKITKRGQNVTFRCDPISEHNRLYWYRQTLGQGPEFLTYFQNEAQLEKSRLLSDRFSAERPKGSFSTLEIQRTEQGDSAMYLCASSLAPQGSEQFFGPGTRLTVL.

The chain links TRBV10-2 to TRBJ2-2; 10 bases fit TRBD2. Trimming removed 4 bases from V and 5 bases from J; junction bases left unmatched: 10. The CDR3 is 17 residues long. Germline CDR1 reads WSHSY; CDR2 reads SAAADI. The CDR3 region is CASSGSGSSGRTGELFF. The CDR3 DNA reads as TGCGCCAGCAGTGGGTCCGGTAGTAGCGGGAGGACCGGGGAGCTGTTTTTT.

The rearrangement links TRBV7-6 to TRBJ1-5, with D hard to call. Germline CDR1 and CDR2: SGHVS and FNYEAQ. The CDR3 sequence is 13 residues long. V was clipped by 1 base and J by 4 bases, with 5 bases between them. The CDR3 loop reads CASSLGRNQPQHF. CDR3 DNA: TGTGCCAGCAGCTTAGGCCGGAATCAGCCCCAGCATTTT.